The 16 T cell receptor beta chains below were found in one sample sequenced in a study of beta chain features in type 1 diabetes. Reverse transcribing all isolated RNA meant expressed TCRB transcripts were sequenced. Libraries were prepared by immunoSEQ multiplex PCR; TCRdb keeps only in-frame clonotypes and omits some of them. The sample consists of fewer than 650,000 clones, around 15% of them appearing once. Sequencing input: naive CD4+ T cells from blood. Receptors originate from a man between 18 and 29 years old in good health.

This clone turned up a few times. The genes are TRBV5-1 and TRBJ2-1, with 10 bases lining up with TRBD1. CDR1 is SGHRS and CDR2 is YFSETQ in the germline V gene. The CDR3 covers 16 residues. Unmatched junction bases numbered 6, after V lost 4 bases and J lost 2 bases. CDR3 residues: CASSGGQGGTYNEQFF. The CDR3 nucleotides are TGCGCCAGCAGCGGAGGACAGGGGGGTACCTACAATGAGCAGTTCTTC.

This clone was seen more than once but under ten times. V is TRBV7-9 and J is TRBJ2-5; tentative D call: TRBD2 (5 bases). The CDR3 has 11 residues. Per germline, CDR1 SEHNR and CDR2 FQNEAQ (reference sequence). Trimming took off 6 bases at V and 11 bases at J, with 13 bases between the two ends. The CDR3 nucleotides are TGTGCCAGCAGTCAGATGGAGGAGCAGTACTTC. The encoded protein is CASSQMEEQYF.

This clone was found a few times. The CDR3 sequence is CASSGTTGWATNEKLFF. CDR3 coding DNA: TGTGCCAGCAGCGGAACGACAGGGTGGGCAACTAATGAAAAACTGTTTTTT. V is TRBV7-2 and J is TRBJ1-4; 7 bases line up with TRBD1. With 5 bases clipped from V and 0 bases from J, the junction kept 9 bases outside the gene matches. The CDR3 is 17 residues long. Germline-derived CDR1 and CDR2 are SGHTA and FQGNSA.

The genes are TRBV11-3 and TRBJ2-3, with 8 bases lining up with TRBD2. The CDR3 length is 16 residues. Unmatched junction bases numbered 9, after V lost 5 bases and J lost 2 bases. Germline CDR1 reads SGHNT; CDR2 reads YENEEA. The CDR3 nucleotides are TGTGCCAGCAGCACAGTGGGACTAGGCGCCACAGATACGCAGTATTTT. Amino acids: CASSTVGLGATDTQYF.

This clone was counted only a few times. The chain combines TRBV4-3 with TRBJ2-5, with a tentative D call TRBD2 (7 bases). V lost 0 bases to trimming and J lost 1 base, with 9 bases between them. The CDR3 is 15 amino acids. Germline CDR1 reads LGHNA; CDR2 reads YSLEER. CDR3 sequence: CASSQEGGAQETQYF. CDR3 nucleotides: TGCGCCAGCAGCCAAGAGGGGGGGGCCCAAGAGACCCAGTACTTC.

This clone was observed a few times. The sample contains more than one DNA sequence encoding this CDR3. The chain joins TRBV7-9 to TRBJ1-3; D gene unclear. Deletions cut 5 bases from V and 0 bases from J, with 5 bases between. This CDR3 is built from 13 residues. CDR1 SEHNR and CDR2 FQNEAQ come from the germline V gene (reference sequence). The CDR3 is CASSLDSGNTIYF. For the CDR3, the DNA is TGTGCCAGCAGCCTTGACTCTGGAAACACCATATATTTT.

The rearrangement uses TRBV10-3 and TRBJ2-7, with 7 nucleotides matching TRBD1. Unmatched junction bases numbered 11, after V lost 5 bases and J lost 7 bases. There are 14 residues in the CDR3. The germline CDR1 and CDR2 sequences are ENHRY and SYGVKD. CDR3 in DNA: TGTGCCATCAGTCCAGAAGAGGACAGGAAGGAGCAGTACTTC. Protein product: CAISPEEDRKEQYF.

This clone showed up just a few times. CDR3 loop: CASSPQAGVSEQYF. DNA for the CDR3: TGTGCCAGCAGCCCGCAAGCGGGAGTCTCCGAGCAGTACTTC. The chain recombines TRBV7-3 with TRBJ2-7; 8 nucleotides align to TRBD2. CDR1 is SGHTA and CDR2 is FQGTGA in the germline V gene. The V gene end was trimmed by 5 bases and the J gene end by 6 bases; junction bases not matched to a gene: 9. The CDR3 contains 14 residues.

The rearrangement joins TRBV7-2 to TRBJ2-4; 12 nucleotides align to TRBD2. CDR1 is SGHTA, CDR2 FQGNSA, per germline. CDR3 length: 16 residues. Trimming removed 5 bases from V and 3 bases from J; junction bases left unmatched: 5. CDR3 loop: CASSLWTSGVKNIQYF. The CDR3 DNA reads TGTGCCAGCAGCCTCTGGACTAGCGGGGTCAAAAACATTCAGTACTTC.

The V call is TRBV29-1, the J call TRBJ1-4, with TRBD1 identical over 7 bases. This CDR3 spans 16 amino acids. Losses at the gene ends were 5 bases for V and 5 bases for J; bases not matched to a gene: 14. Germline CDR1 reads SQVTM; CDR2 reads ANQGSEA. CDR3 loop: CSVPRGEGSGNEKLFF. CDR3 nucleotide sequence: TGCAGCGTTCCCAGGGGGGAGGGCTCCGGGAATGAAAAACTGTTTTTT.

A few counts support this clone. The CDR3 nucleotides are TGTGCCAGCAGGCCGCGACTAGCCAAAAACATTCAGTACTTC. Translated, it gives CASRPRLAKNIQYF. The rearrangement joins TRBV28 to TRBJ2-4; unclear D gene. V shed 6 bases and J shed 0 bases, with 9 bases lying between them. The CDR3 is made up of 14 amino acids. Germline CDR1 MDHEN, CDR2 SYDVKM.

CDR3 sequence reads: CASKTGTSGTEQYF. CDR3 DNA sequence: TGTGCCAGCAAAACTGGGACTAGCGGGACCGAGCAGTACTTC. This chain connects TRBV7-2 to TRBJ2-7, with 13 bases fitting TRBD2. V was pared by 7 bases and J by 6 bases, with 6 bases of the junction left unmatched. The CDR3 runs 14 residues. Germline CDR1 SGHTA, CDR2 FQGNSA.

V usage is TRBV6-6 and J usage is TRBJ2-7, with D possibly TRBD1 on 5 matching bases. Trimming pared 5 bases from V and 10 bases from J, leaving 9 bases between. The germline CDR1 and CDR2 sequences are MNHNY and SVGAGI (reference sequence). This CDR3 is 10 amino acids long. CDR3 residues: CASSRQGQYF. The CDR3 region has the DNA TGTGCCAGCAGTCGGCAGGGCCAGTACTTC.

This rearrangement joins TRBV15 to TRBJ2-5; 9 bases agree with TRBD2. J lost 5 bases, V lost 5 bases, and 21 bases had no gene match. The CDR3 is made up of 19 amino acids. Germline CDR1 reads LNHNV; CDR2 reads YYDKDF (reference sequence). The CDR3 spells CATSARLAAGSRGDETQYF. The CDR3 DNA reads TGTGCCACCAGCGCCCGACTAGCGGCGGGGTCTAGGGGGGACGAGACCCAGTACTTC.

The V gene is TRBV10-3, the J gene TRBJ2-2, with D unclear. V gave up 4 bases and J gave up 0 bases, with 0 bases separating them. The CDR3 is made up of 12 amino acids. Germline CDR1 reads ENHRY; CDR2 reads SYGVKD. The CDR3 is CAISANTGELFF. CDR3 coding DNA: TGTGCCATCAGTGCGAACACCGGGGAGCTGTTTTTT.

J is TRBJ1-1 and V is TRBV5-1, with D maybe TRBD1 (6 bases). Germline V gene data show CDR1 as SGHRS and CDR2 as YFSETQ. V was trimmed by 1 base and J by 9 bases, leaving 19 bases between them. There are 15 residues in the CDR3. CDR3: CASSLRAQGHQKAFF. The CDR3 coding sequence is TGCGCCAGCAGCTTGCGAGCACAGGGACACCAGAAAGCTTTCTTT. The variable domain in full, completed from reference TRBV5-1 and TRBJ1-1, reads KAGVTQTPRYLIKTRGQQVTLSCSPISGHRSVSWYQQTPGQGLQFLFEYFSETQRNKGNFPGRFSGRQFSNSRSEMNVSTLELGDSALYLCASSLRAQGHQKAFFGQGTRLTVV.